What follows are 18 T cell receptor beta chains derived from one specimen sequenced in a study of blood T cell repertoires in COVID-19. Some clones are missing from TCRdb's copy, which holds only in-frame ones; the method was immunoSEQ multiplex PCR. The data show 93,000 or so clones, 84% seen once. Material for sequencing was peripheral blood. These receptors originate from a human donor in a cohort sampled during active or convalescent COVID-19.

V and J are TRBV6-5 and TRBJ2-7; D may be TRBD1 (6 bases). CDR3 size: 14 residues. Germline loops: CDR1 MNHEY, CDR2 SVGAGI. Trimming cost V 5 bases and J 3 bases, with 14 bases left between them. The CDR3 loop is CASSPGDGYYEQYF. The CDR3 DNA follows: TGTGCCAGCAGTCCAGGGGATGGATACTACGAGCAGTACTTC.

This clone was counted a single time. The chain uses TRBV11-3 and TRBJ2-1; D might be TRBD2 (7 bases). Trimming stripped 7 bases from V and 6 bases from J, with 19 bases between. Germline assignment: CDR1 SGHNT and CDR2 YENEEA. The CDR3 extends over 15 amino acids. CDR3 amino acids: CASTPSVGGRNEQFF. In DNA form, the CDR3 reads TGTGCCAGCACCCCCTCGGTGGGGGGGCGCAATGAGCAGTTCTTC.

The table lists this clone with many counts. The rearrangement links TRBV27 to TRBJ2-1; TRBD1 agrees at 7 bases. Germline-derived CDR1 and CDR2 are MNHEY and SMNVEV (reference sequence). CDR3 length equals 15 residues. With V trimmed by 5 bases and J by 3 bases, 7 bases remained unmatched. The CDR3 bases are TGTGCCAGCAGTATTGACAGGGTAGGCTACAATGAGCAGTTCTTC. Translation gives CASSIDRVGYNEQFF.

DNA for the CDR3: TGTGCCAGCAGTCCCCGGACAGGCCTTAGGCGGTCTGGAAACACCATATATTTT. Its protein is CASSPRTGLRRSGNTIYF. The chain links TRBV6-6 to TRBJ1-3; the match to TRBD1 covers 7 bases. This CDR3 has 18 residues. Trimming removed 5 bases from V and 1 base from J; junction bases left unmatched: 14. From germline, CDR1 is MNHNY and CDR2 SVGAGI (reference sequence).

The chain uses TRBV5-6 and TRBJ1-1; a weak D match, TRBD1 (5 bases). Germline V gene data show CDR1 as SGHDT and CDR2 as YYEEEE. The CDR3 is made up of 14 amino acids. V gave up 2 bases and J gave up 3 bases, with 11 bases separating them. DNA for the CDR3: TGTGCCAGCAGCTTCAGGGTCCGAGACACTGAAGCTTTCTTT. This codes for CASSFRVRDTEAFF. The full variable domain, rest sourced from reference TRBV5-6 and TRBJ1-1, is DAGVTQSPTHLIKTRGQQVTLRCSPKSGHDTVSWYQQALGQGPQFIFQYYEEEERQRGNFPDRFSGHQFPNYSSELNVNALLLGDSALYLCASSFRVRDTEAFFGQGTRLTVV.

This clone has a single count. The chain carries TRBV10-3 and TRBJ1-4; D gene ambiguous. V lost 2 bases to trimming and J lost 1 base, with 5 bases between them. The CDR3 has 14 amino acids. CDR1 is ENHRY, CDR2 SYGVKD, per germline. CDR3 region: CAISEGRTNEKLFF. DNA for the CDR3: TGTGCCATCAGTGAGGGCCGAACTAATGAAAAACTGTTTTTT.

This chain connects TRBV18 to TRBJ2-7, with 10 bases matching TRBD1. The V segment lost 4 bases and the J segment 2 bases; nucleotides outside the gene matches: 5. This CDR3 is built from 15 residues. Germline V lookup: CDR1 KGHSH, CDR2 LQKENI. The CDR3, as DNA: TGTGCCAGCTCACAGGACAGGGGGGGCACCTACGAGCAGTACTTC. Its translation: CASSQDRGGTYEQYF.

This clone has a single count. V is TRBV18 and J is TRBJ1-5; D uncertain. The V gene lost 6 bases and the J gene lost 3 bases, with 15 bases spanning the gap. CDR1 and CDR2 from the germline V gene are KGHSH and LQKENI. The CDR3 length is 15 residues. The CDR3 bases are TGTGCCAGCTCCCTTGCACATGTTATCAATCAGCCCCAGCATTTT. Encoded protein: CASSLAHVINQPQHF.

The chain uses TRBV5-1 and TRBJ2-5; TRBD2 matches at 8 bases. V was pared by 4 bases and J by 5 bases, with 7 bases of the junction left unmatched. Germline lookup yields CDR1 SGHRS and CDR2 YFSETQ. This CDR3 has 14 amino acids. As DNA, the CDR3 is TGCGCCAGCAGCCCCAGCGGGGGCCGGGAGACCCAGTACTTC. The encoded protein is CASSPSGGRETQYF.

The chain has TRBV11-3 and TRBJ2-1; 11 bases match TRBD2. V gave up 5 bases and J gave up 8 bases; unmatched junction bases: 8. CDR3 length: 15 amino acids. Germline CDR1 is SGHNT and CDR2 is YENEEA. Written as DNA, the CDR3 is TGTGCCAGCAGCCACGGGACTAGCGGTGAACATGAGCAGTTCTTC. Amino acids: CASSHGTSGEHEQFF.

V and J are TRBV7-5 and TRBJ2-3; the DNA was not used to check the table's D call, TRBD2. TRBV7-5 is termed a pseudogene. The CDR3 consists of 16 residues. The CDR3 region is CARSSLGAGETDTQYF. Here the CDR3 DNA reads TGTGCCAGAAGCTCCCTCGGGGCGGGGGAAACAGATACGCAGTATTTT.

This chain joins TRBV5-6 and TRBJ2-1; no reliable D call. This CDR3 is 15 amino acids long. Between the trimmed V and J ends, which lost 4 bases and 2 bases, there was a span of 13 bases. Germline V gene lookup returns CDR1 SGHDT and CDR2 YYEEEE. The CDR3 DNA reads TGTGCCAGCAGCCCCAATTTGCGAGCCTACAATGAGCAGTTCTTC. This gives the protein CASSPNLRAYNEQFF.

The chain's CDR3 is CASSARSRGQNEKLFF. The DNA of the CDR3 is TGTGCCAGCAGCGCCCGTAGTAGGGGGCAAAATGAAAAACTGTTTTTT. The chain has TRBV9 and TRBJ1-4; 7 bases agree with TRBD1. V lost 3 bases and J lost 5; bases outside the gene matches: 10. Germline V gives CDR1 SGDLS, CDR2 YYNGEE. This CDR3 spans 16 amino acids.

The gene calls are TRBV7-3 and TRBJ1-1; a possible D gene is TRBD1 (5 bases). CDR1 is SGHTA and CDR2 is FQGTGA in the germline V gene. V shed 5 bases and J shed 11 bases, with 21 bases lying between them. This CDR3 has 14 residues. The CDR3: CASSTGVGNGKAFF. CDR3 DNA: TGTGCCAGCAGCACGGGGGTGGGGAACGGGAAGGCTTTCTTT.

The table lists this clone with a count of one. This rearrangement joins TRBV6-5 to TRBJ1-1; weak D call: TRBD1 (6 bases). CDR1 MNHEY and CDR2 SVGAGI come from the germline V gene. Between the trimmed V and J ends, which lost 8 bases and 4 bases, there was a span of 17 bases. This CDR3 has 14 residues. The DNA of the CDR3 is TGTGCCAGCTCCAGGGGTTTGCTCCCCACTGAAGCTTTCTTT. Amino acid sequence: CASSRGLLPTEAFF.

The chain recombines TRBV30 with TRBJ2-6, with a possible D match to TRBD2 (5 bases). Germline V CDR1 and CDR2: GTSNPN, SVGIG (reference sequence). This CDR3 is built from 12 residues. CDR3 protein: CARELGANVLTF. The CDR3 nucleotides are TGTGCGAGGGAACTTGGGGCCAACGTCCTGACTTTC. Complete variable domain (other parts from reference TRBV30 and TRBJ2-6): SQTIHQWPATLVQPVGSPLSLECTVEGTSNPNLYWYRQAAGRGLQLLFYSVGIGQISSEVPQNLSASRPQDRQFILSSKKLLLSDSGFYLCARELGANVLTFGAGSRLTVL.

The genes are TRBV19 and TRBJ2-1; TRBD2 agrees at 7 bases. CDR1 is LNHDA, CDR2 SQIVND, per germline (reference sequence). The CDR3 contains 16 residues. Trimming at V came to 2 bases and at J to 0 bases, leaving 4 bases not matched to a gene. The CDR3 nucleotides are TGTGCCAGTAGTATATGGCGGGGGAGCTCCTACAATGAGCAGTTCTTC. Translating it yields CASSIWRGSSYNEQFF.

V is TRBV19 and J is TRBJ1-1; 8 bases agree with TRBD1. V lost 5 bases to trimming and J lost 7 bases; unmatched junction nucleotides: 12. CDR1 and CDR2 (germline): LNHDA, SQIVND (reference sequence). There are 15 residues in the CDR3. Here the CDR3 DNA reads TGTGCCAGTAGTTCGCCACAGGGGGGACGGAGTGAAGCTTTCTTT. Encoded protein: CASSSPQGGRSEAFF.